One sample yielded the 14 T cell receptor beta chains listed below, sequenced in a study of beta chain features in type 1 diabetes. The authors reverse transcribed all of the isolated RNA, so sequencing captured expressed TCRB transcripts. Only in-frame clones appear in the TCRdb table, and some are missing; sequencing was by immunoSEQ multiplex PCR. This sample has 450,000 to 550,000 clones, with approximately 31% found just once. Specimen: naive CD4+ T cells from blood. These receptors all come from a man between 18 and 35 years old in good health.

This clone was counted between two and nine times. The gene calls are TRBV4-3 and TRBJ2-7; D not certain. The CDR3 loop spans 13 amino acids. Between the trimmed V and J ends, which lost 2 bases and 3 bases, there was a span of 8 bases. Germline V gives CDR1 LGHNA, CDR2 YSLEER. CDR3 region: CASSQLDGYEQYF. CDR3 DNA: TGCGCCAGCAGCCAACTCGACGGCTACGAGCAGTACTTC.

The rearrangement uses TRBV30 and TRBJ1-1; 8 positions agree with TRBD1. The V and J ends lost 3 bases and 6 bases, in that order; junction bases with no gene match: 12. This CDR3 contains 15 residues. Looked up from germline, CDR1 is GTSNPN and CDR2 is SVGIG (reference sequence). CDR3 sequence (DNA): TGTGCCTGGAGCCTATTGACAGGGGAAATCGCTGAAGCTTTCTTT. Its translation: CAWSLLTGEIAEAFF.

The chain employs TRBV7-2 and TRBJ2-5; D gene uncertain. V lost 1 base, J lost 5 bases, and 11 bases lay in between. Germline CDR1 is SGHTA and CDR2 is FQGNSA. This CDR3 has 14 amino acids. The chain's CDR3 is CASSLVGTAETQYF. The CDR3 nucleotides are TGTGCCAGCAGCTTAGTTGGCACTGCGGAGACCCAGTACTTC.

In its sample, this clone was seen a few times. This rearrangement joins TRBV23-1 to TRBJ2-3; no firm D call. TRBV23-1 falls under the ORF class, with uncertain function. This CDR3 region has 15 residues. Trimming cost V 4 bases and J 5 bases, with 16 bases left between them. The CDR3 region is CASSRPQAFEDTQYF. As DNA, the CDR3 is TGCGCCAGCAGTCGGCCACAAGCTTTTGAAGATACGCAGTATTTT.

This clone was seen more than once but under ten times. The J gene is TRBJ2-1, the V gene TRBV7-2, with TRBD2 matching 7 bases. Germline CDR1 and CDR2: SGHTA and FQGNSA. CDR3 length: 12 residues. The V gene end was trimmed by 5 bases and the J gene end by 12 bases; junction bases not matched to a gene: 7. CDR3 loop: CASSPLAETQFF. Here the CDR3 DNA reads TGTGCCAGCAGCCCTCTAGCGGAGACGCAGTTCTTC. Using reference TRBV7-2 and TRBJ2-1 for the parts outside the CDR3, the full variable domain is GAGVSQSPSNKVTEKGKDVELRCDPISGHTALYWYRQSLGQGLEFLIYFQGNSAPDKSGLPSDRFSAERTGGSVSTLTIQRTQQEDSAVYLCASSPLAETQFFGPGTRLTVL.

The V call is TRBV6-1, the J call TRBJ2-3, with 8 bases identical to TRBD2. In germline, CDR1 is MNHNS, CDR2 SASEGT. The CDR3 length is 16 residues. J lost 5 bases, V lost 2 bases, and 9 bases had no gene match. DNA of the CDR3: TGTGCCAGCAGTGAAAGAGCGGGAGTGGTCCGAGATACGCAGTATTTT. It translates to CASSERAGVVRDTQYF.

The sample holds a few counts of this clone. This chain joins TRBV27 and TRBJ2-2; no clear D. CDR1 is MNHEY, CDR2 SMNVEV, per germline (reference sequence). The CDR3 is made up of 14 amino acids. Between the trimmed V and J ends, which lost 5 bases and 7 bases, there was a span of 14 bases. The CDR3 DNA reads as TGTGCCAGCAGTATTGTTACTGCCGTCGGGGAGCTGTTTTTT. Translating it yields CASSIVTAVGELFF.

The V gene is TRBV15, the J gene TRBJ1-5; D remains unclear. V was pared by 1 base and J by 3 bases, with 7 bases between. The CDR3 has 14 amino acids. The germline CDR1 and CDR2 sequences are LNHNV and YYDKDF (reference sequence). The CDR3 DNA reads TGTGCCACCAGCAGAGGAGGGAACAATCAGCCCCAGCATTTT. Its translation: CATSRGGNNQPQHF. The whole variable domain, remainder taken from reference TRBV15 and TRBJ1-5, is DAMVIQNPRYQVTQFGKPVTLSCSQTLNHNVMYWYQQKSSQAPKLLFHYYDKDFNNEADTPDNFQSRRPNTSFCFLDIRSPGLGDTAMYLCATSRGGNNQPQHFGDGTRLSIL.

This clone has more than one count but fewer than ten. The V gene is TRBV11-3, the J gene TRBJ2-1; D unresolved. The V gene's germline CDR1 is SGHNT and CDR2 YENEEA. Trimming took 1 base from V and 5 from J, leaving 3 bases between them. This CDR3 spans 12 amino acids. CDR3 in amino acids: CASSLGNNEQFF. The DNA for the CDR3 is TGTGCCAGCAGCTTAGGTAACAATGAGCAGTTCTTC. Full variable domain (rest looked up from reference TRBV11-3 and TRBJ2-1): EAGVVQSPRYKIIEKKQPVAFWCNPISGHNTLYWYLQNLGQGPELLIRYENEEAVDDSQLPKDRFSAERLKGVDSTLKIQPAELGDSAVYLCASSLGNNEQFFGPGTRLTVL.

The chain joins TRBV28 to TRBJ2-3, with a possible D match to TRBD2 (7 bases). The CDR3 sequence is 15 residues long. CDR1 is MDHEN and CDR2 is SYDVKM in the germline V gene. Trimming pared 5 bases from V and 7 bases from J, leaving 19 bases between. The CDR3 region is CASSRGRERSNTQYF. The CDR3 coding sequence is TGTGCCAGCAGTCGGGGGCGGGAGCGTTCGAATACGCAGTATTTT.

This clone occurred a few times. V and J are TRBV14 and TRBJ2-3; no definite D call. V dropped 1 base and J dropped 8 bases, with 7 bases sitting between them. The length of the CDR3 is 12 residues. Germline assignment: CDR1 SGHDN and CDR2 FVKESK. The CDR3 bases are TGTGCCAGCAGCCAAGGAGTCAGTACGCAGTATTTT. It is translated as CASSQGVSTQYF.

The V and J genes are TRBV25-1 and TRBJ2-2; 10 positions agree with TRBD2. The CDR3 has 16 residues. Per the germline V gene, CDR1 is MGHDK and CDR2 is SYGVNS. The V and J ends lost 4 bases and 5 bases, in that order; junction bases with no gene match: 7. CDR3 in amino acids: CASSGSGTSETGELFF. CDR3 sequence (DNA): TGTGCCAGCAGTGGTTCAGGGACTAGCGAGACCGGGGAGCTGTTTTTT.

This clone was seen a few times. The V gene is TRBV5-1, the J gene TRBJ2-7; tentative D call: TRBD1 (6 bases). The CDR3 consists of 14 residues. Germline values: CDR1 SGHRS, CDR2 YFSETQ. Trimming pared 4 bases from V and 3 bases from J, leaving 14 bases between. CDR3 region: CASSVTGGSYEQYF. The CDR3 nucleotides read TGCGCCAGCAGCGTGACAGGAGGAAGCTACGAGCAGTACTTC.

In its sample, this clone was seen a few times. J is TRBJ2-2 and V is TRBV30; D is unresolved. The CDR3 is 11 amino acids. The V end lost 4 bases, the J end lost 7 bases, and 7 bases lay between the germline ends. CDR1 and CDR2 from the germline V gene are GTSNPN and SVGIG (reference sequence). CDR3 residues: CAWTMGGELFF. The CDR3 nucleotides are TGTGCCTGGACTATGGGCGGGGAGCTGTTTTTT.